These 28 T cell receptor beta chains originate from one sample sequenced in a study of metastatic and nonmetastatic thyroid tumors. There were no patients who had received any treatment before thyroid surgery. MiXCR was used by TCRdb to re-call the PCR reads. The data contain approximately 30,000 clones, about 3.7% of them singletons. The sample comprised blood. The receptors were sampled from a male donor with papillary thyroid cancer or a benign thyroid nodule (not recorded which). Some clones in this sample may be carry-over from other donors' samples.

This clone has ten or more counts. The V call is TRBV6-1, the J call TRBJ2-1; 11 bases line up with TRBD2. CDR3 length equals 17 residues. In germline, CDR1 is MNHNS, CDR2 SASEGT. J lost 2 bases, V lost 5 bases, and 8 bases had no gene match. The CDR3 coding sequence is TGTGCCAGCAGTTCCCTAGCACTAGCGGGAGCCTACAATGAGCAGTTCTTC. It is translated as CASSSLALAGAYNEQFF.

Relative to its sample, this clone is medium-sized. The chain carries TRBV6-6 and TRBJ1-5; D remains ambiguous. Trimming removed 0 bases at V and 4 bases at J, with 16 bases between. This CDR3 is built from 17 residues. Germline CDR1 reads MNHNY; CDR2 reads SVGAGI (reference sequence). The DNA for the CDR3 is TGTGCCAGCAGTTACTCAATACAACCCCGGGAGAATCAGCCCCAGCATTTT. This translates into CASSYSIQPRENQPQHF.

This clone was detected a few times. The V and J genes are TRBV27 and TRBJ2-5; D tentatively fits TRBD1 or TRBD2 (5 bases each). V lost 5 bases and J lost 0, with 7 bases in between. Germline-derived CDR1 and CDR2 are MNHEY and SMNVEV (reference sequence). The CDR3 is 13 amino acids. CDR3 DNA sequence: TGTGCCAGCAGTCCGGGACACCAAGAGACCCAGTACTTC. It is translated as CASSPGHQETQYF.

This clone was detected ten times or more. The rearrangement uses TRBV20-1 and TRBJ2-5; 7 nucleotides align to TRBD2. Germline-derived CDR1 and CDR2 are DFQATT and SNEGSKA (reference sequence). This CDR3 region has 14 residues. V lost 6 bases and J lost 6; bases outside the gene matches: 13. The CDR3 coding sequence is TGCAGTGCAATACACCTAGCGGTCAGGAAGACCCAGTACTTC. This translates into CSAIHLAVRKTQYF.

The sample holds a few counts of this clone. This chain connects TRBV4-1 to TRBJ1-3, with a tentative D call TRBD1 (6 bases). V lost 0 bases, J lost 2 bases, and 8 bases lay in between. In germline, CDR1 is MGHRA, CDR2 YSYEKL. This CDR3 region has 15 residues. The CDR3 DNA is TGCGCCAGCAGCCAAGAGGACAGAGCTGGAAACACCATATATTTT. The encoded protein is CASSQEDRAGNTIYF.

This clone counts as medium-sized. The V and J genes are TRBV6-2 or TRBV6-3 and TRBJ1-2; no definite D call. The CDR3 runs 14 residues. Germline V gene lookup returns CDR1 MNHEY and CDR2 SVGEGT. The ends were cut back, 3 bases at V and 0 bases at J, with 8 bases in the middle. The CDR3, as DNA: TGTGCCAGCAGTTATGGCCGGACTAACTATGGCTACACCTTC. Protein: CASSYGRTNYGYTF.

The rearrangement joins TRBV9 to TRBJ1-5; 9 positions match TRBD1. Trimming at V came to 6 bases and at J to 4 bases, leaving 11 bases not matched to a gene. The CDR3 length is 16 residues. Germline V gene lookup returns CDR1 SGDLS and CDR2 YYNGEE. The CDR3 region has the DNA TGTGCCAGCAACCGAGGAGGGACAGGGAGGAATCAGCCCCAGCATTTT. This translates into CASNRGGTGRNQPQHF.

There are many counts of this clone. The chain employs TRBV15 and TRBJ2-2; D gene uncertain. The CDR3 runs 16 residues. Deletions cut 0 bases from V and 3 bases from J, with 11 bases between. Per the germline V gene, CDR1 is LNHNV and CDR2 is YYDKDF (reference sequence). The CDR3 reads CATSRDLWHDTGELFF. The CDR3 DNA sequence: TGTGCCACCAGCAGAGATCTATGGCATGACACCGGGGAGCTGTTTTTT. Full variable domain (remainder filled in from reference TRBV15 and TRBJ2-2): DAMVIQNPRYQVTQFGKPVTLSCSQTLNHNVMYWYQQKSSQAPKLLFHYYDKDFNNEADTPDNFQSRRPNTSFCFLDIRSPGLGDTAMYLCATSRDLWHDTGELFFGEGSRLTVL.

This clone was seen a few times. CDR3 residues: CSARSPSDYEQYF. CDR3 DNA sequence: TGCAGTGCTAGAAGCCCGTCGGACTACGAGCAGTACTTC. The chain is built from TRBV20-1 and TRBJ2-7; no firm D call. CDR1 is DFQATT and CDR2 is SNEGSKA in the germline V gene (reference sequence). V was clipped by 2 bases and J by 3 bases, with 11 bases between them. This CDR3 has 13 amino acids.

This clone was seen only a few times. At one end, the junction sequence differs from germline, possibly due to a read error. V gene TRBV7-2 combines with J gene TRBJ2-2; possibly TRBD1 for D (6 bases). Germline CDR1 reads SGHTA; CDR2 reads FQGNSA. The CDR3 length is 14 residues. CDR3 amino acids: CASGLGAFSGELFF. The CDR3 DNA sequence: TGTGCCAGCGGCTTGGGGGCATTTTCCGGGGAGCTGTTTTTT.

V usage is TRBV6-1 and J usage is TRBJ1-5; possible D gene TRBD1, 5 bases. Trimming removed 8 bases at V and 6 bases at J, with 14 bases between. Germline V gene sequence: CDR1 MNHNS, CDR2 SASEGT. This CDR3 comprises 13 residues. The CDR3, as DNA: TGTGCCAGCCAGGGTGTAGAGAGTCAGCCCCAGCATTTT. Translated, it gives CASQGVESQPQHF.

This clone qualifies as medium-sized (0.01 to 0.1%). The CDR3 sequence is CASSGEQGYNEQFF. In DNA form, the CDR3 reads TGTGCCAGCAGTGGAGAACAGGGATACAATGAGCAGTTCTTC. The chain is built from TRBV25-1 and TRBJ2-1, with D perhaps matching TRBD1 (6 bases). CDR3 size: 14 residues. The ends were cut back, 4 bases at V and 4 bases at J, with 11 bases in the middle. Germline CDR1 reads MGHDK; CDR2 reads SYGVNS. Combining the CDR3 with reference TRBV25-1 and TRBJ2-1 gives the whole variable domain EADIYQTPRYLVIGTGKKITLECSQTMGHDKMYWYQQDPGMELHLIHYSYGVNSTEKGDLSSESTVSRIRTEHFPLTLESARPSHTSQYLCASSGEQGYNEQFFGPGTRLTVL.

This clone was seen a handful of times. The chain recombines TRBV20-1 with TRBJ2-1; 9 bases fit TRBD2. Trimming removed 0 bases from V and 9 bases from J; junction bases left unmatched: 3. From germline, CDR1 is DFQATT and CDR2 SNEGSKA (reference sequence). This CDR3 comprises 13 residues. CDR3 nucleotides: TGCAGTGCTAGAGATCTTAGCGGGAGTGAGCAGTTCTTC. Translating gives CSARDLSGSEQFF.

The sample holds a few counts of this clone. The rearrangement joins TRBV10-3 to TRBJ2-3, with 9 bases lining up with TRBD1. The junction had 3 bases not matched to a gene; V was cut back by 6 bases and J by 2 bases. CDR1 and CDR2 (germline): ENHRY, SYGVKD. The CDR3 totals 14 residues. The CDR3 here is CAIRGQGFTDTQYF. The CDR3 region has the DNA TGTGCCATCAGAGGACAGGGGTTCACAGATACGCAGTATTTT.

There are a few counts of this clone. The junction and the germline gene differ at one end; a read error may be behind it. V and J are TRBV5-4 and TRBJ1-3; a possible D gene is TRBD1 (5 bases). Germline CDR1 is SGHNT and CDR2 is YYREEE (reference sequence). CDR3 length: 13 amino acids. The CDR3 spells CASSVDTRNTIDF. The CDR3 nucleotides read TGTGCCAGCAGCGTGGACACACGAAACACCATAGATTTT.

This clone counts as medium-sized. V and J are TRBV28 and TRBJ1-2; D gene ambiguous. The CDR3 loop spans 14 amino acids. Deletions cut 3 bases from V and 8 bases from J, with 16 bases between. Per the germline V gene, CDR1 is MDHEN and CDR2 is SYDVKM. The CDR3 DNA reads TGTGCCAGCAGTTTGCACGGGCTTTGGGAAGGCTACACCTTC. Translated, it gives CASSLHGLWEGYTF.

The chain has TRBV6-5 and TRBJ2-7, with no clear D. The length of the CDR3 is 14 residues. Looked up from germline, CDR1 is MNHEY and CDR2 is SVGAGI. Deletions cut 4 bases from V and 3 bases from J, with 13 bases between. CDR3 nucleotides: TGTGCCAGCAGTTCCCGGGCCAATAACTACGAGCAGTACTTC. This sequence encodes CASSSRANNYEQYF.

As to this clone: A much larger clone lies a single base off, so this may be a read error. This CDR3 is also generated by other DNA sequences in the sample. The rearrangement links TRBV5-8 to TRBJ2-1, with D unresolved. Per the germline V gene, CDR1 is SGHTS and CDR2 is YDEGEE. This CDR3 is 12 amino acids long. The CDR3 coding sequence is TGTGCAAGCAGCCCCACCGACAATGAGCAGTTCTTC. Its translation: CASSPTDNEQFF.

The gene calls are TRBV6-5 and TRBJ1-2, with D tentatively TRBD1 (6 bases). The germline V gene encodes CDR1 MNHEY and CDR2 SVGAGI. V was cut by 4 bases and J by 7 bases, with 22 bases left in between. The CDR3 sequence is 16 residues long. The CDR3: CASSFRAGVTFGGYTF. In nucleotides, the CDR3 is TGTGCCAGCAGTTTTAGGGCAGGGGTCACTTTTGGTGGCTACACCTTC.

V is TRBV12-3 or TRBV12-4 and J is TRBJ2-1, with 10 positions matching TRBD2. V shed 6 bases and J 7 bases; nucleotides not matched to a gene: 6. The CDR3 loop spans 14 amino acids. The CDR3 is CASSHSGRFNEQFF. CDR3 sequence (DNA): TGTGCCAGCAGCCATAGCGGGAGGTTTAATGAGCAGTTCTTC.

This clone was picked up a small number of times. A read error is possible here, since a much larger clone lies one base away. The J gene is TRBJ2-2, the V gene TRBV12-3 or TRBV12-4, with 7 bases matching TRBD2. CDR3 length: 14 amino acids. The V gene end was trimmed by 3 bases and the J gene end by 9 bases; junction bases not matched to a gene: 7. The CDR3, as DNA: TGTGCCAGCAGTTTGGCTAGCGGAAGCTGGGAGCTGTTTTTT. Translating gives CASSLASGSWELFF.

Ten or more counts support this clone. V gene TRBV5-5 combines with J gene TRBJ2-3; D is possibly TRBD1 or TRBD2 (5 bases each). Looked up from germline, CDR1 is SGHKS and CDR2 is YYEKEE (reference sequence). This CDR3 has 14 amino acids. Trimming shortened V by 4 bases and J by 1 base, and 10 bases separated the two germline ends. The CDR3 loop is CASSRGTGTDTQYF. The CDR3 DNA is TGTGCCAGCAGCCGGGGCACAGGCACAGATACGCAGTATTTT.

By sample share, this clone is medium-sized. The J gene is TRBJ1-1, the V gene TRBV7-2; no definite D call. Per germline, CDR1 SGHTA and CDR2 FQGNSA. V was cut by 3 bases and J by 4 bases, with 9 bases left in between. This CDR3 is built from 13 residues. For the CDR3, the DNA is TGTGCCAGCAGCTTGTGGAAGGGCACTGAAGCTTTCTTT. Translated, it gives CASSLWKGTEAFF.

This clone was seen a handful of times. This chain connects TRBV20-1 to TRBJ2-7; TRBD2 is a possible D gene (5 bases). CDR1 is DFQATT, CDR2 SNEGSKA, per germline (reference sequence). The CDR3 is made up of 13 amino acids. The ends were cut back, 5 bases at V and 4 bases at J, with 15 bases in the middle. This CDR3 is CSAPWRVPYEQYF. The CDR3 DNA reads as TGCAGTGCTCCATGGCGGGTACCATACGAGCAGTACTTC.

This rearrangement joins TRBV19 to TRBJ2-1; D assignment may be TRBD1 or TRBD2 (7 bases each). The V end was cut by 9 bases, the J end by 5 bases, with 14 bases between. The CDR3 runs 13 residues. From germline, CDR1 is LNHDA and CDR2 SQIVND (reference sequence). The CDR3 DNA is TGTGCCAGCGGGGACAGCGGGGACAATGAGCAGTTCTTC. It yields the protein CASGDSGDNEQFF.

This clone was observed at least ten times. Within the sample, other DNA sequences also encode this same CDR3. The V and J genes are TRBV3-1 and TRBJ1-1; D gene uncertain. The CDR3 totals 13 residues. Deletions cut 4 bases from V and 0 bases from J, with 6 bases between. Germline V lookup: CDR1 LGHDT, CDR2 YNNKEL (reference sequence). CDR3 protein: CASSLFLNTEAFF. CDR3 sequence (DNA): TGTGCCAGCAGCCTCTTTCTGAACACTGAAGCTTTCTTT.

As concerns this clone: It may be a read error: a sequence one base away is much more abundant. V gene TRBV3-1 combines with J gene TRBJ1-2; possible D gene TRBD1, 6 bases. The CDR3 contains 14 residues. V lost 0 bases, J lost 6 bases, and 11 bases lay in between. CDR1 and CDR2 (germline): LGHDT, YNNKEL (reference sequence). In nucleotides, the CDR3 is TGTGCCAGCAGCCAAGATTTGCCAGGGGATGGCTACACCTTC. Amino acids: CASSQDLPGDGYTF.

The table lists this clone with many counts. The chain uses TRBV5-1 and TRBJ1-3; D is unclear. Between the trimmed V and J ends, which lost 2 bases and 3 bases, there was a span of 9 bases. The germline V gene has CDR1 SGHRS and CDR2 YFSETQ. This CDR3 has 14 residues. DNA of the CDR3: TGCGCCAGCAGCTTTGCGGGATATGGAAACACCATATATTTT. Translated: CASSFAGYGNTIYF. Based on the CDR3 plus reference TRBV5-1 and TRBJ1-3, the full variable domain is KAGVTQTPRYLIKTRGQQVTLSCSPISGHRSVSWYQQTPGQGLQFLFEYFSETQRNKGNFPGRFSGRQFSNSRSEMNVSTLELGDSALYLCASSFAGYGNTIYFGEGSWLTVV.